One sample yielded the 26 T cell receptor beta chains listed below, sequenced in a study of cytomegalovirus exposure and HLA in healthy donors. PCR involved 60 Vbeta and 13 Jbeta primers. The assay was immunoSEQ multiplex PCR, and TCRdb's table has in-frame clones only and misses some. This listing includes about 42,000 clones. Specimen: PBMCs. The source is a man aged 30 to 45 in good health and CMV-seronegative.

CDR3 sequence: CASSFVQGDWTEAFF. For the CDR3, the DNA is TGTGCCAGCAGCTTCGTCCAGGGGGATTGGACTGAAGCTTTCTTT. The chain is built from TRBV7-9 and TRBJ1-1; 7 bases line up with TRBD1. V was pared by 3 bases and J by 5 bases, with 9 bases of the junction left unmatched. The CDR3 runs to 15 residues. Germline-derived CDR1 and CDR2 are SEHNR and FQNEAQ (reference sequence).

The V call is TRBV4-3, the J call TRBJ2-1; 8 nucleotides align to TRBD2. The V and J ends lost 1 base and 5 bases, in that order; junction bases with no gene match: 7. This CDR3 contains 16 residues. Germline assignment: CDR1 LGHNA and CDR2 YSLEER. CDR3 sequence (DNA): TGCGCCAGCAGCCAAGGGATTAGCGGGGAGGACAATGAGCAGTTCTTC. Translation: CASSQGISGEDNEQFF.

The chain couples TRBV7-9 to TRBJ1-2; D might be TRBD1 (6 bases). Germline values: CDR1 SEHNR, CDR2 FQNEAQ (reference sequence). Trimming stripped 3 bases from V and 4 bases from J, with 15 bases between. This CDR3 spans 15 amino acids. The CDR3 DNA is TGTGCCAGCAGCTTTGCAGGGGCCCTACCCTATGGCTACACCTTC. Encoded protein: CASSFAGALPYGYTF.

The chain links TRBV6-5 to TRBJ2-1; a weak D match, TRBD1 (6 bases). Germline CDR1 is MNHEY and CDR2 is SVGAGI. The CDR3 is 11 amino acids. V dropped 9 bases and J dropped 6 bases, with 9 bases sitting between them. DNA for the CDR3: TGTGCCAGAAGACAGGTCAATGAGCAGTTCTTC. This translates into CARRQVNEQFF.

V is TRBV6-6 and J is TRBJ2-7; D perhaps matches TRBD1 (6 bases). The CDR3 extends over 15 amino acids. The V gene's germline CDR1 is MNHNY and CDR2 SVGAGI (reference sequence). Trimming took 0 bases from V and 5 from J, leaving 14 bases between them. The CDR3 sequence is CASSYSRTGIHEQYF. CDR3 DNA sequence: TGTGCCAGCAGTTACTCCCGAACAGGGATCCACGAGCAGTACTTC.

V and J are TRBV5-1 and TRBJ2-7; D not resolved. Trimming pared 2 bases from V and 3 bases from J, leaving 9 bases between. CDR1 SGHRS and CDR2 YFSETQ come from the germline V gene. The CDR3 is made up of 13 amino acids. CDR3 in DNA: TGCGCCAGCAGCTTCGAGCCCTACTACGAGCAGTACTTC. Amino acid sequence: CASSFEPYYEQYF.

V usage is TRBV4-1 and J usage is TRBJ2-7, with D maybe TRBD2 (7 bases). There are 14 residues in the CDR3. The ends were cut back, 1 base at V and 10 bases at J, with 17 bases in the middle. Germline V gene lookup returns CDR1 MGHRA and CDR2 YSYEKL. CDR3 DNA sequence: TGCGCCAGCAGCCAAGGGGGACTTGGGGGGGCCCAGTACTTC. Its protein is CASSQGGLGGAQYF.

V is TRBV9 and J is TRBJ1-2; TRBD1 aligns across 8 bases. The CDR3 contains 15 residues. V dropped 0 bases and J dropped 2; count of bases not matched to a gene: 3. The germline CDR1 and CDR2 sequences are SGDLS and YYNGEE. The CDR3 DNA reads TGTGCCAGCAGCGTAGGGGCAGGGGGCAACTATGGCTACACCTTC. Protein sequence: CASSVGAGGNYGYTF. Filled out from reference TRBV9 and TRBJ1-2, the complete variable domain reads DSGVTQTPKHLITATGQRVTLRCSPRSGDLSVYWYQQSLDQGLQFLIQYYNGEERAKGNILERFSAQQFPDLHSELNLSSLELGDSALYFCASSVGAGGNYGYTFGSGTRLTVV.

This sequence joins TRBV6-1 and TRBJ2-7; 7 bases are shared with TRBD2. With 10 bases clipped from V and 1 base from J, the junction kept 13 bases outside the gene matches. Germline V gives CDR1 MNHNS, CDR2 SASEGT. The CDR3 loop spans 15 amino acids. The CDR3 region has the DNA TGTGCCACCGCAGGTTGGGGGGAGGGTTCCTACGAGCAGTACTTC. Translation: CATAGWGEGSYEQYF.

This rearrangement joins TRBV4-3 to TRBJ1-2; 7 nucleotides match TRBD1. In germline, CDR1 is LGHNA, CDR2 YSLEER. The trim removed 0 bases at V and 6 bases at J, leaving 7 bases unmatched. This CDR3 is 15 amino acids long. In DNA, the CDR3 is TGCGCCAGCAGCCAAGAGACCCCCACAGGGGATGGCTACACCTTC. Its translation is CASSQETPTGDGYTF.

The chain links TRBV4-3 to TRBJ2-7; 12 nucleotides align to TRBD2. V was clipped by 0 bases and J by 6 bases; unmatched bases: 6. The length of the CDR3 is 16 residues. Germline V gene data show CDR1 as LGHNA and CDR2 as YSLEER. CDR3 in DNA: TGCGCCAGCAGCCAAGATCCGGCTAGCGGGAGGGTCGAGCAGTACTTC. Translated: CASSQDPASGRVEQYF.

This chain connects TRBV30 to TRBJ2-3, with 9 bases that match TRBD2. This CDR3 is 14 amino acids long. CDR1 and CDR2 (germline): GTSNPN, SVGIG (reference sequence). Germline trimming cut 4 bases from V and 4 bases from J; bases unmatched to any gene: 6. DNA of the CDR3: TGTGCCTGGACTAGCGGGATAGAGGCAGATACGCAGTATTTT. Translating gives CAWTSGIEADTQYF.

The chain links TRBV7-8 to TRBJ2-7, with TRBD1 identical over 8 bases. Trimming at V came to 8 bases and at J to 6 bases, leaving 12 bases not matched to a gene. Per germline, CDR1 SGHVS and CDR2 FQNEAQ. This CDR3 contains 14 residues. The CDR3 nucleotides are TGTGCCAGCGCTTCCAGGGGGCAGCTCAGCGAGCAGTACTTC. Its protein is CASASRGQLSEQYF.

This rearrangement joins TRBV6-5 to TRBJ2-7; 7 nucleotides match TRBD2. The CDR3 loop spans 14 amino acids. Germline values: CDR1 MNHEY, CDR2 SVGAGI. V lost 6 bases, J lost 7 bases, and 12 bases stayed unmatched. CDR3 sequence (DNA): TGTGCCAGCAGATTGGGGACTACCCCTCAAGAGCAGTACTTC. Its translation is CASRLGTTPQEQYF.

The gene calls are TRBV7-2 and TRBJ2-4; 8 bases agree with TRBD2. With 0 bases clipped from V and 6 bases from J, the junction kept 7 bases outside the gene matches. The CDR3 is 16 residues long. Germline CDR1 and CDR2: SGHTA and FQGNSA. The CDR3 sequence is CASSLARQSGGNIQYF. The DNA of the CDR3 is TGTGCCAGCAGCTTAGCGCGGCAAAGCGGGGGAAACATTCAGTACTTC.

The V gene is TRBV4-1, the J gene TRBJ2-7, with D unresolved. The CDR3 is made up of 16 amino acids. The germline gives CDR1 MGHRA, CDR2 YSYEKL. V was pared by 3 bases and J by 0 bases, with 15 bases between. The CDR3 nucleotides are TGCGCCAGCAGCCAGCCCTCGGGTATCGACTCCTACGAGCAGTACTTC. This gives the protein CASSQPSGIDSYEQYF.

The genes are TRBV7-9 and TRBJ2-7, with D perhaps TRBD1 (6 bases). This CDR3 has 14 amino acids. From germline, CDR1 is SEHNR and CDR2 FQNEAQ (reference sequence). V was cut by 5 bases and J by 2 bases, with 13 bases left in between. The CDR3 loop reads CASSAAGAPYEQYF. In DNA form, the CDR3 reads TGTGCCAGCAGCGCAGCAGGGGCCCCCTACGAGCAGTACTTC.

The CDR3 reads CASSPGLAGVYGELFF. CDR3 nucleotides: TGTGCCAGCTCACCCGGACTAGCGGGAGTATACGGGGAGCTGTTTTTT. V is TRBV18 and J is TRBJ2-2; TRBD2 matches 13 bases. The CDR3 totals 16 residues. Trimming at V came to 3 bases and at J to 7 bases, leaving 5 bases not matched to a gene. The germline CDR1 and CDR2 sequences are KGHSH and LQKENI.

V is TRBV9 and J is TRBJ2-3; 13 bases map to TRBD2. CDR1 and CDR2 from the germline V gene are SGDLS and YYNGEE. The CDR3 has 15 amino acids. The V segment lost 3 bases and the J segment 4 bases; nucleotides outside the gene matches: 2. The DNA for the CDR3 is TGTGCCAGCAGCGGGACTAGCGGGAGATCAGATACGCAGTATTTT. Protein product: CASSGTSGRSDTQYF.

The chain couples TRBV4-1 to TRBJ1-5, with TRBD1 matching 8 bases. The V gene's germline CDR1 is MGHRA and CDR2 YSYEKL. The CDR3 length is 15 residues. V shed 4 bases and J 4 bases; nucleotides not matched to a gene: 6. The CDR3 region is CASSPPGDRNQPQHF. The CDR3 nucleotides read TGCGCCAGCAGCCCGCCCGGGGACAGGAATCAGCCCCAGCATTTT.

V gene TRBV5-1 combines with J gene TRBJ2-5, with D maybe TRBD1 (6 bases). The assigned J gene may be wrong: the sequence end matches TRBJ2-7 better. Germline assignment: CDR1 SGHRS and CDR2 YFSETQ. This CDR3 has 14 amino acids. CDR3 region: CASSTRQASYEQYF. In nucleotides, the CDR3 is TGCGCCAGCAGCACCCGACAGGCGAGCTACGAGCAGTACTTC.

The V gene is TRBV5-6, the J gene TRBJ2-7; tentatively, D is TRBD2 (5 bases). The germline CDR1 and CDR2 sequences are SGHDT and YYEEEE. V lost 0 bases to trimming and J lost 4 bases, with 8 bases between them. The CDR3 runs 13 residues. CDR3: CASSLGSGYEQYF. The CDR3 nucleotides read TGTGCCAGCAGCTTGGGGTCGGGATACGAGCAGTACTTC.

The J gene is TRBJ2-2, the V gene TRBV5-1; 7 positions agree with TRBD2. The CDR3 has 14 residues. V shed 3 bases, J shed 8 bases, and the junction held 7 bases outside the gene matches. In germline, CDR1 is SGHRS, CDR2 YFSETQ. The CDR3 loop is CASSSGASGGELFF. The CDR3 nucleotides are TGCGCCAGCAGCTCTGGAGCTAGCGGAGGGGAGCTGTTTTTT.

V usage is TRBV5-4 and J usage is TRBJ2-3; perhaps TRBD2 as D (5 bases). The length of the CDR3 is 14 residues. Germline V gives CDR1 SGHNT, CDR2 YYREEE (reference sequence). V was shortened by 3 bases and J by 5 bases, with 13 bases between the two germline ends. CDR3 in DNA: TGTGCCAGCAGCTCGCTCGTACGGGGAGATACGCAGTATTTT. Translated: CASSSLVRGDTQYF.

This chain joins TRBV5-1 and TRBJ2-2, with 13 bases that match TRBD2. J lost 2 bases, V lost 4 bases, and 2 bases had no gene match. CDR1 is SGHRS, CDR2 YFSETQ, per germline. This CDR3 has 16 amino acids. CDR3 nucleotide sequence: TGCGCCAGCAGCGCGGGACTAGCGGGAAACACCGGGGAGCTGTTTTTT. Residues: CASSAGLAGNTGELFF.

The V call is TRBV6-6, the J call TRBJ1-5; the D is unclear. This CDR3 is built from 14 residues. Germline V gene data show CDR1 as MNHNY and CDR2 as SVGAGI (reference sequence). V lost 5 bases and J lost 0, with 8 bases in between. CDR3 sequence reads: CASSGLYSNQPQHF. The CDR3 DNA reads TGTGCCAGCAGTGGGCTCTATAGCAATCAGCCCCAGCATTTT.